This T cell receptor (beta chain) derives from a study of blood T cell repertoires in COVID-19. J lost 0 bases, V lost 8 bases, and 12 bases had no gene match. The length of the CDR3 is 17 residues. Germline loops: CDR1 SNHLY, CDR2 FYNNEI. Original data processing: For nucleated cells, counts were estimated from reference gene primer amplification. Using immunoSEQ multiplex PCR, the repertoire was profiled, and TCRdb retains in-frame clones only, with some absent. The D gene and trimming were derived from the DNA, and the V and J assignments and clone size from that table. The sample consists of around 110,000 clones, about two thirds of them appearing once.

The chain joins TRBV2 to TRBJ2-1; 8 bases line up with TRBD2. The specimen was peripheral blood. This receptor was identified in a human donor with acute or convalescent COVID-19. The donor label of this sample is uncertain. CDR3 sequence: CASEGLLAESSYNEQFF. The CDR3 coding sequence is TGTGCCAGCGAGGGGTTACTAGCGGAGAGCTCCTACAATGAGCAGTTCTTC.